This T cell receptor beta chain appears in the sequencing data of a study of a mutant IDH1 vaccine in newly diagnosed glioma. Study background: Investigators started vaccination 4-6 weeks after radiotherapy alone, or with temozolomide cycles. Study-level points and caveats: Variations in leading peripheral T cell clonotypes appeared to have no connection with pseudoprogression.

Clones were sequenced by immunoSEQ multiplex PCR, and TCRdb holds only the in-frame ones, with some missing. The repertoire holds approximately 35,000 clones, with 75% to 95% as singletons. The V end was cut by 2 bases, the J end by 7 bases, with 12 bases between. CDR3 length: 14 residues. CDR1 is SGHTA, CDR2 FQGTGA, per germline. To note about this clone: Its antigen is undetermined.

Time point here: week 47, end of study. Each dose delivered 300 ug of mutant IDH1 20-mer peptide subcutaneously with imiquimod. Donor tumors were new WHO grade 3 or 4 IDH1-mutant, ATRX-lost astrocytomas. The gene calls are TRBV7-3 and TRBJ2-1, with D perhaps matching TRBD1 or TRBD2 (5 bases each). The specimen was PBMCs, collected from a glioma patient whose treatment included an IDH1 peptide vaccine. This TCR was recovered from a woman aged 40-49 years with glioma. CDR3 DNA sequence: TGTGCCAGCAGCTTAGGCGGGTGGGGGAATGAGCAGTTCTTC. This translates into CASSLGGWGNEQFF.